The source of this T cell receptor (beta chain) is a study of memory CD4+ T cells and cytomegalovirus serostatus. Method: immunoSEQ multiplex PCR; TCRdb's copy keeps in-frame clones and lacks some. This table holds about 100,000 clones, roughly 80% found once. Single viable CD3+CD4+CD8-CD45RO+ cells were sorted as the memory CD4+ T cells. Total CD4+ T cells were enriched by CD4 positive selection. The CDR3 is 14 amino acids. Deletions cut 2 bases from V and 6 bases from J, with 10 bases between. The V gene's germline CDR1 is MNHEY and CDR2 SVGAGI. The sample taken for sequencing was memory CD4+ T cells from blood. This clonotype originated in an adult in good health and CMV-seropositive. The gene calls are TRBV6-5 and TRBJ1-4; a possible D gene is TRBD1 (6 bases). The CDR3 DNA sequence: TGTGCCAGCAGTTACCAGGGGCAAGATGAAAAACTGTTTTTT. It is translated as CASSYQGQDEKLFF.